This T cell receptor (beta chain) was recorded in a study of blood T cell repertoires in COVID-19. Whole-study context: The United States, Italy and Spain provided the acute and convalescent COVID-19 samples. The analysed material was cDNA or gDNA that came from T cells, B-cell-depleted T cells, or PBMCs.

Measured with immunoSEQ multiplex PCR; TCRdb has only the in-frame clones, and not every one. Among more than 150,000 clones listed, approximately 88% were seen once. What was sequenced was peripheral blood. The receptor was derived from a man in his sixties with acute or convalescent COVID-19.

CDR3 loop: CSVAWGVRSYTF. Here the CDR3 DNA reads TGCAGCGTTGCCTGGGGAGTTCGCAGCTACACCTTC. The genes are TRBV29-1 and TRBJ1-2; the D is unclear. Trimming removed 4 bases from V and 9 bases from J, with 15 bases in between. The CDR3 totals 12 residues. Per the germline V gene, CDR1 is SQVTM and CDR2 is ANQGSEA.